This TCR beta chain came from a study of OX40 agonist ivuxolimab in advanced cancers. This clone appeared once. In germline, CDR1 is GTSNPN, CDR2 SVGIG (reference sequence). J lost 5 bases, V lost 4 bases, and 7 bases had no gene match. The CDR3 length is 14 residues. Sequenced by immunoSEQ multiplex PCR; TCRdb stores in-frame clones only, minus some. Of over 55,000 clones in the sample, 84% were seen once. This TCR came from an adult with an advanced solid tumor such as melanoma, head and neck, liver or kidney cancer. The chain joins TRBV30 to TRBJ1-2, with 10 nucleotides matching TRBD1. The sample in question was CD4+ or CD8+ T cells sorted from blood, obtained in a trial of the OX40 agonist ivuxolimab. For the CDR3, the DNA is TGTGCCTGGATAAGGGACAGGGGACTATATGGCTACACCTTC. Its translation: CAWIRDRGLYGYTF.